The next 29 T cell receptor beta chains were all read from a single sample in a study of shared clonotypes between healthy human individuals. TCRdb's copy holds only in-frame clones and misses some; the assay was immunoSEQ multiplex PCR. The table has around 1.9 million clones, around 93% seen once; the top ten hold around 1.7%. In the naive CD8 group, cells lacked CD45RO and were positively selected for CCR7, so terminally differentiated effector memory CD45RA+ cells were left out. Sequenced input: naive CD8+ T cells from PBMCs. Receptors were obtained from a man aged 18 to 35 in good health. Some clones in this sample may be carry-over from other donors' samples.

The chain links TRBV7-9 to TRBJ2-7; D is unresolved. V lost 2 bases, J lost 7 bases, and 9 bases lay in between. There are 12 residues in the CDR3. The V gene's germline CDR1 is SEHNR and CDR2 FQNEAQ (reference sequence). In DNA form, the CDR3 reads TGTGCCAGCAGCTTAAAGGTGACTGAGCAGTACTTC. Translated: CASSLKVTEQYF. Full variable domain (rest looked up from reference TRBV7-9 and TRBJ2-7): DTGVSQNPRHKITKRGQNVTFRCDPISEHNRLYWYRQTLGQGPEFLTYFQNEAQLEKSRLLSDRFSAERPKGSFSTLEIQRTEQGDSAMYLCASSLKVTEQYFGPGTRLTVT.

This chain links TRBV9 with TRBJ2-7; 7 nucleotides agree with TRBD2. Trimming took 0 bases from V and 3 from J; bases not matched to a gene: 6. This CDR3 comprises 15 residues. Germline V gene lookup returns CDR1 SGDLS and CDR2 YYNGEE. The CDR3, as DNA: TGTGCCAGCAGCGTAGCGGCGGGAGACGTCTACGAGCAGTACTTC. Protein: CASSVAAGDVYEQYF.

The V and J genes are TRBV13 and TRBJ2-2; D is undetermined. The CDR3 loop spans 13 amino acids. The V end was cut by 7 bases, the J end by 5 bases, with 11 bases between. Germline loops: CDR1 PRHDT, CDR2 FYEKMQ (reference sequence). In DNA, the CDR3 is TGTGCCAGCACCTATGGGGTAACCGGGGAGCTGTTTTTT. Its protein product is CASTYGVTGELFF.

In its sample, this clone was seen once. The chain has TRBV28 and TRBJ2-2; D not resolved. V lost 2 bases and J lost 4, with 8 bases in between. CDR3 length: 14 amino acids. CDR1 and CDR2 (germline): MDHEN, SYDVKM. CDR3 in amino acids: CASSLLSLTGELFF. CDR3 sequence (DNA): TGTGCCAGCAGTTTACTGTCCCTCACCGGGGAGCTGTTTTTT.

The rearrangement uses TRBV7-9 and TRBJ1-1, with D unresolved. This CDR3 is built from 14 residues. V lost 4 bases and J lost 1, with 10 bases in between. Germline V CDR1 and CDR2: SEHNR, FQNEAQ (reference sequence). CDR3 nucleotides: TGTGCCAGCAGCTCGGCGGTCCCGAACACTGAAGCTTTCTTT. This translates into CASSSAVPNTEAFF.

Points on this clone: Other DNA sequences in the sample encode the same CDR3. The chain joins TRBV11-3 to TRBJ2-1; D is unclear. V was cut by 3 bases and J by 0 bases, with 9 bases left in between. Germline V gene data show CDR1 as SGHNT and CDR2 as YENEEA. This CDR3 has 15 residues. The CDR3 here is CASSFGPSSYNEQFF. DNA of the CDR3: TGTGCCAGCAGCTTTGGTCCTAGCTCCTACAATGAGCAGTTCTTC.

This sequence joins TRBV7-8 and TRBJ2-7; 7 bases agree with TRBD2. Per the germline V gene, CDR1 is SGHVS and CDR2 is FQNEAQ. The trim removed 4 bases at V and 5 bases at J, leaving 14 bases unmatched. This CDR3 is built from 16 residues. The CDR3 is CASSSDLSGAFNEQYF. The CDR3 DNA sequence: TGTGCCAGCAGCTCCGACCTCAGCGGGGCGTTTAACGAGCAGTACTTC.

The chain recombines TRBV27 with TRBJ2-7; D may be TRBD1 or TRBD2 (6 bases each). There are 14 residues in the CDR3. V was clipped by 7 bases and J by 4 bases, with 17 bases between them. The germline CDR1 and CDR2 sequences are MNHEY and SMNVEV (reference sequence). CDR3 coding DNA: TGTGCCAGCATGCTTCTCGGGGGCGATTACGAGCAGTACTTC. It yields the protein CASMLLGGDYEQYF.

This chain uses TRBV19 with TRBJ2-7, with TRBD2 matching 11 bases. Germline trimming cut 3 bases from V and 2 bases from J; bases unmatched to any gene: 15. CDR1 is LNHDA and CDR2 is SQIVND in the germline V gene (reference sequence). The CDR3 is 19 residues long. CDR3 sequence (DNA): TGTGCCAGTAGTATTACCCCCAGGTACCTAGCGGGAGGACCCTACGAGCAGTACTTC. Its protein is CASSITPRYLAGGPYEQYF.

This clone was seen a few times. The V gene is TRBV10-3, the J gene TRBJ1-1; weak D call: TRBD1 (5 bases). Germline V CDR1 and CDR2: ENHRY, SYGVKD. The CDR3 is 16 amino acids. V lost 4 bases to trimming and J lost 5 bases, with 20 bases between them. For the CDR3, the DNA is TGTGCCATCAGTGCCCCCGGAGTGAGGGGTGGGACTGAAGCTTTCTTT. Amino acid sequence: CAISAPGVRGGTEAFF.

The chain recombines TRBV9 with TRBJ2-1; D perhaps matches TRBD2 (6 bases). The germline V gene has CDR1 SGDLS and CDR2 YYNGEE. This CDR3 is built from 14 residues. Trimming stripped 6 bases from V and 5 bases from J, with 15 bases between. The CDR3 DNA reads TGTGCCAGCACAGGGCTAGCGAACCACAATGAGCAGTTCTTC. Translated, it gives CASTGLANHNEQFF.

The rearrangement uses TRBV4-3 and TRBJ1-3; 7 positions match TRBD1. V shed 0 bases, J shed 4 bases, and the junction held 6 bases outside the gene matches. The CDR3 runs 16 residues. Germline CDR1 LGHNA, CDR2 YSLEER. The DNA for the CDR3 is TGCGCCAGCAGCCAAGATCGGAGGGGGCCAGGAAACACCATATATTTT. Amino acid sequence: CASSQDRRGPGNTIYF.

This chain links TRBV7-8 with TRBJ2-5; D remains unclear. The germline V gene has CDR1 SGHVS and CDR2 FQNEAQ. The CDR3 contains 15 residues. Trimming removed 2 bases from V and 0 bases from J, with 10 bases in between. The chain's CDR3 is CASSLLFGDQETQYF. CDR3 nucleotides: TGTGCCAGCAGCTTACTTTTTGGGGACCAAGAGACCCAGTACTTC.

This chain connects TRBV28 to TRBJ2-7; D perhaps matches TRBD2 (6 bases). The CDR3 spans 17 residues. CDR1 MDHEN and CDR2 SYDVKM come from the germline V gene. V dropped 9 bases and J dropped 3 bases, with 27 bases sitting between them. CDR3 nucleotide sequence: TGTGCCAGACCAAAGGCGAAGGGCCAGGAGGGAGACTACGAGCAGTACTTC. It specifies CARPKAKGQEGDYEQYF. Combining the CDR3 with reference TRBV28 and TRBJ2-7 gives the whole variable domain DVKVTQSSRYLVKRTGEKVFLECVQDMDHENMFWYRQDPGLGLRLIYFSYDVKMKEKGDIPEGYSVSREKKERFSLILESASTNQTSMYLCARPKAKGQEGDYEQYFGPGTRLTVT.

As regards this clone: Other DNA sequences from this sample encode an identical CDR3 as well. The rearrangement joins TRBV27 to TRBJ2-7, with TRBD2 identical over 10 bases. This CDR3 region has 14 residues. CDR1 and CDR2 (germline): MNHEY, SMNVEV (reference sequence). Trimming took 3 bases from V and 4 from J; bases not matched to a gene: 3. The CDR3 nucleotides are TGTGCCAGCAGTTTTGCTAGCGGGAGTTACGAGCAGTACTTC. The encoded protein is CASSFASGSYEQYF.

The rearrangement uses TRBV9 and TRBJ1-1; D not certain. CDR1 is SGDLS, CDR2 YYNGEE, per germline. V gave up 0 bases and J gave up 7 bases, with 13 bases separating them. The CDR3 contains 14 residues. The CDR3 spells CASSVDVVGREAFF. The DNA of the CDR3 is TGTGCCAGCAGCGTAGATGTAGTAGGTCGTGAAGCTTTCTTT.

The chain links TRBV29-1 to TRBJ2-5; no clear D. TRBJ2-7 explains the end of the DNA better; the J call may be wrong. The germline V gene encodes CDR1 SQVTM and CDR2 ANQGSEA. The CDR3 runs 12 residues. Written as DNA, the CDR3 is TGCAGCGTGATCGCGGACTCCTACGAGCAGTACTTC. This sequence encodes CSVIADSYEQYF.

This chain connects TRBV4-1 to TRBJ2-1; possible D gene TRBD1, 5 bases. Germline lookup yields CDR1 MGHRA and CDR2 YSYEKL. The CDR3 is 20 amino acids. Trimming removed 4 bases from V and 1 base from J, with 26 bases in between. In DNA form, the CDR3 reads TGCGCCAGCAGCCGGTCGACAGAACCCAACCTCTATGGTTCCTACAATGAGCAGTTCTTC. Protein: CASSRSTEPNLYGSYNEQFF.

This chain joins TRBV11-2 and TRBJ2-7, with 11 nucleotides matching TRBD2. The CDR3 has 16 amino acids. The ends lost 5 bases at V and 2 bases at J; junction bases unmatched: 8. Germline loops: CDR1 SGHAT, CDR2 FQNNGV. The CDR3 DNA reads TGTGCCAGCAGCCGACCTAGCGGGAGGAGCCCCTACGAGCAGTACTTC. This translates into CASSRPSGRSPYEQYF. The variable domain in full, completed from reference TRBV11-2 and TRBJ2-7, reads EAGVAQSPRYKIIEKRQSVAFWCNPISGHATLYWYQQILGQGPKLLIQFQNNGVVDDSQLPKDRFSAERLKGVDSTLKIQPAKLEDSAVYLCASSRPSGRSPYEQYFGPGTRLTVT.

This chain links TRBV19 with TRBJ1-1; D is unresolved. The CDR3 runs 11 residues. Germline V gene sequence: CDR1 LNHDA, CDR2 SQIVND (reference sequence). V lost 6 bases and J lost 5, with 7 bases in between. This CDR3 reads CASSRETEAFF. CDR3 nucleotides: TGTGCCAGTAGCCGGGAGACTGAAGCTTTCTTT.

The chain carries TRBV6-5 and TRBJ2-7, with D possibly matching TRBD1 (5 bases). Germline V CDR1 and CDR2: MNHEY, SVGAGI. The CDR3 loop spans 16 amino acids. Deletions cut 0 bases from V and 0 bases from J, with 12 bases between. The CDR3 region has the DNA TGTGCCAGCAGTTACTCCCCGGCCAGGGCCTCCTACGAGCAGTACTTC. It translates to CASSYSPARASYEQYF.

This clone appeared a single time. The V call is TRBV29-1, the J call TRBJ2-7, with a weak D call TRBD1 (6 bases). The CDR3 spans 16 residues. V was trimmed by 4 bases and J by 3 bases, leaving 22 bases between them. CDR1 and CDR2 (germline): SQVTM, ANQGSEA. DNA of the CDR3: TGCAGCGTTGGAGAGGGATGGGACATGACTATCTACGAGCAGTACTTC. Its translation: CSVGEGWDMTIYEQYF.

This sequence joins TRBV4-1 and TRBJ2-5, with D possibly being TRBD1 (6 bases). CDR1 is MGHRA and CDR2 is YSYEKL in the germline V gene. Trimming removed 2 bases from V and 1 base from J, with 17 bases in between. This CDR3 region has 17 residues. The CDR3 loop reads CASSQIGTLRGQETQYF. DNA of the CDR3: TGCGCCAGCAGCCAAATTGGAACTCTCAGGGGCCAAGAGACCCAGTACTTC.

Concerning this clone: This sample also contains other DNA sequences that code for the same CDR3. The rearrangement uses TRBV27 and TRBJ1-3; 7 nucleotides agree with TRBD1. The CDR3 is 15 amino acids. Trimming cost V 6 bases and J 2 bases; bases outside gene matches: 7. Germline CDR1 MNHEY, CDR2 SMNVEV (reference sequence). This chain's CDR3 is CASSLRQGAGNTIYF. The CDR3 bases are TGTGCCAGCAGCCTCCGACAGGGTGCTGGAAACACCATATATTTT.

J is TRBJ2-7 and V is TRBV11-2, with 9 nucleotides matching TRBD1. The ends lost 3 bases at V and 2 bases at J; junction bases unmatched: 5. From germline, CDR1 is SGHAT and CDR2 FQNNGV. The CDR3 is 15 amino acids. CDR3 protein: CASSFPGQGPYEQYF. CDR3 sequence (DNA): TGTGCCAGCAGCTTCCCGGGACAGGGTCCCTACGAGCAGTACTTC.

The genes are TRBV27 and TRBJ2-5; 9 bases map to TRBD1. The junction had 8 bases not matched to a gene; V was cut back by 10 bases and J by 2 bases. The CDR3 spans 14 residues. The germline V gene has CDR1 MNHEY and CDR2 SMNVEV (reference sequence). In DNA form, the CDR3 reads TGTGCCAACCTCGAAGACAGGGGGCAAGAGACCCAGTACTTC. Translating gives CANLEDRGQETQYF.

The V gene is TRBV9, the J gene TRBJ2-3, with a possible D match to TRBD1 (5 bases). This CDR3 contains 16 residues. V gave up 4 bases and J gave up 8 bases, with 23 bases separating them. Germline CDR1 reads SGDLS; CDR2 reads YYNGEE. The CDR3 sequence: CASSPFDRPPTRTQYF. Written as DNA, the CDR3 is TGTGCCAGCAGCCCCTTTGACAGACCTCCGACTCGTACGCAGTATTTT. Full variable domain (remainder filled in from reference TRBV9 and TRBJ2-3): DSGVTQTPKHLITATGQRVTLRCSPRSGDLSVYWYQQSLDQGLQFLIQYYNGEERAKGNILERFSAQQFPDLHSELNLSSLELGDSALYFCASSPFDRPPTRTQYFGPGTRLTVL.

The chain recombines TRBV7-8 with TRBJ2-7; a weak D match, TRBD2 (5 bases). Germline V gene lookup returns CDR1 SGHVS and CDR2 FQNEAQ. The CDR3 is 17 amino acids. The germline V and J ends were trimmed by 0 bases and 9 bases, with 24 bases remaining between them. In DNA form, the CDR3 reads TGTGCCAGCAGCTTAGCCCGGGGAAAAGCTGAGTATTATGCGCAGTACTTC. Amino acids: CASSLARGKAEYYAQYF.

The CDR3 region is CATSQRGGGPHGYTF. The CDR3, as DNA: TGTGCCACCTCTCAAAGGGGAGGGGGACCGCATGGCTACACCTTC. The chain employs TRBV27 and TRBJ1-2; D is possibly TRBD1 (6 bases). CDR1 and CDR2 (germline): MNHEY, SMNVEV (reference sequence). The V and J ends lost 10 bases and 6 bases respectively, with 24 bases between them. This CDR3 region has 15 residues.